This TCR beta chain was documented in a study of blood T cell repertoires in COVID-19. CDR1 and CDR2 from the germline V gene are SGHAT and FQNNGV. J lost 5 bases, V lost 3 bases, and 4 bases had no gene match. The CDR3 extends over 15 amino acids. Clones were read by immunoSEQ multiplex PCR, and TCRdb kept only the in-frame ones, dropping some. This table holds approximately 50,000 clones, over 75% found once. The receptor was isolated from a woman aged 80 or over with COVID-19, enrolled during active disease. The rearrangement uses TRBV11-2 and TRBJ1-6; 7 bases align to TRBD1. Sequenced material: peripheral blood. CDR3 in amino acids: CASSLGQRNNSPLHF. In DNA, the CDR3 is TGTGCCAGCAGCTTGGGACAGCGAAATAATTCACCCCTCCACTTT.